This passage covers 24 T cell receptor beta chains from one sample sequenced in a study of identical twins. Each CDR3 protein gets one entry after TCRdb re-called the 5' RACE reads with MiXCR. The sample yields some 500,000 distinct CDR3 sequences, roughly an eighth seen once. These data were also filed under a second study, of yellow fever vaccine responses in identical twins.

Sample: CD4+ T cells sorted from blood. These receptors originate from a woman aged 18-35 years in good health.

The V gene is TRBV20-1, the J gene TRBJ2-7; D remains ambiguous. The CDR3 spans 12 residues. V dropped 3 bases and J dropped 0 bases, with 6 bases sitting between them. Germline assignment: CDR1 DFQATT and CDR2 SNEGSKA (reference sequence). CDR3 sequence: CSASGTSYEQYF. The CDR3 bases are TGCAGTGCTAGTGGCACCTCCTACGAGCAGTACTTC.

The gene calls are TRBV7-9 and TRBJ1-4, with D tentatively TRBD1 (5 bases). Looked up from germline, CDR1 is SEHNR and CDR2 is FQNEAQ (reference sequence). The CDR3 is made up of 15 amino acids. The V and J ends lost 6 bases and 8 bases respectively, with 19 bases between them. The CDR3 region has the DNA TGTGCCAGCAGTCCTAACCTGCAGGGTGGAGAAAAACTGTTTTTT. Translating it yields CASSPNLQGGEKLFF.

The chain carries TRBV5-1 and TRBJ2-2, with a tentative D call TRBD1 (5 bases). Per the germline V gene, CDR1 is SGHRS and CDR2 is YFSETQ. Trimming removed 4 bases from V and 3 bases from J, with 10 bases in between. This CDR3 has 14 amino acids. CDR3 sequence: CASSEDTYTGELFF. Written as DNA, the CDR3 is TGCGCCAGCAGCGAGGACACTTACACCGGGGAGCTGTTTTTT.

This clonotype came up many times. V usage is TRBV12-3 or TRBV12-4 and J usage is TRBJ2-7, with 10 bases aligning to TRBD1. The CDR3 is made up of 16 amino acids. Trimming at V came to 0 bases and at J to 2 bases, leaving 4 bases not matched to a gene. CDR3 sequence: CASSLARGQGAYEQYF. The CDR3 DNA follows: TGTGCCAGCAGTTTAGCGCGAGGACAGGGGGCCTACGAGCAGTACTTC.

The chain joins TRBV6-4 to TRBJ2-1; D gene ambiguous. V gave up 1 base and J gave up 6 bases, with 7 bases separating them. The CDR3 runs 13 residues. The germline gives CDR1 MRHNA, CDR2 SNTAGT. The CDR3 loop reads CASSDWVGNEQFF. CDR3 nucleotides: TGTGCCAGCAGTGACTGGGTCGGCAATGAGCAGTTCTTC.

This chain connects TRBV18 to TRBJ2-7, with D possibly being TRBD2 (5 bases). V was cut by 8 bases and J by 3 bases, with 11 bases left in between. CDR1 KGHSH and CDR2 LQKENI come from the germline V gene. The length of the CDR3 is 12 residues. The CDR3 loop reads CASGRDNYEQYF. CDR3 DNA: TGTGCCAGCGGCCGGGATAACTACGAGCAGTACTTC.

This clonotype was recorded a few times. The V gene is TRBV9, the J gene TRBJ2-7; no definite D call. V lost 0 bases to trimming and J lost 0 bases, with 10 bases between them. The CDR3 spans 15 residues. Germline-derived CDR1 and CDR2 are SGDLS and YYNGEE. The CDR3 coding sequence is TGTGCCAGCAGCGTAGCGGACCGAAGCTCCTACGAGCAGTACTTC. This gives the protein CASSVADRSSYEQYF. The variable domain in full, with the rest retrieved from reference TRBV9 and TRBJ2-7, is DSGVTQTPKHLITATGQRVTLRCSPRSGDLSVYWYQQSLDQGLQFLIQYYNGEERAKGNILERFSAQQFPDLHSELNLSSLELGDSALYFCASSVADRSSYEQYFGPGTRLTVT.

CDR3: CASSQVKGLYIQYF. The CDR3 DNA sequence: TGTGCCAGCAGCCAAGTTAAAGGGCTCTACATTCAGTACTTC. The chain combines TRBV3-1 with TRBJ2-4; D is unclear. Trimming took off 1 base at V and 8 bases at J, with 12 bases between the two ends. The CDR3 consists of 14 residues. The germline gives CDR1 LGHDT, CDR2 YNNKEL (reference sequence). The full variable domain, its missing parts supplied by reference TRBV3-1 and TRBJ2-4, is DTAVSQTPKYLVTQMGNDKSIKCEQNLGHDTMYWYKQDSKKFLKIMFSYNNKELIINETVPNRFSPKSPDKAHLNLHINSLELGDSAVYFCASSQVKGLYIQYFGAGTRLSVL.

This clonotype occurred many times. V gene TRBV28 combines with J gene TRBJ2-7; 9 bases agree with TRBD1. The CDR3 has 15 residues. Germline trimming cut 5 bases from V and 3 bases from J; bases unmatched to any gene: 8. CDR1 and CDR2 (germline): MDHEN, SYDVKM. CDR3 loop: CASSQSGTGSYEQYF. For the CDR3, the DNA is TGTGCCAGCAGTCAATCCGGGACAGGGAGCTACGAGCAGTACTTC.

This clonotype occurred many times. CDR3 residues: CASSQGYISSEQYF. Here the CDR3 DNA reads TGCGCCAGCAGCCAGGGGTACATTTCGAGCGAGCAGTACTTC. The chain combines TRBV5-1 with TRBJ2-7; D perhaps matches TRBD1 (6 bases). CDR3 length equals 14 residues. Germline V gives CDR1 SGHRS, CDR2 YFSETQ. The V end was cut by 4 bases, the J end by 6 bases, with 17 bases between.

This clonotype was counted only a few times. V is TRBV24-1 and J is TRBJ2-7, with 10 bases aligning to TRBD1. This CDR3 spans 16 amino acids. The junction had 8 bases not matched to a gene; V was cut back by 4 bases and J by 3 bases. CDR1 and CDR2 (germline): KGHDR, SFDVKD. The CDR3 coding sequence is TGTGCCACCAGTGACCCCGGACAGGGGGGAAGCTACGAGCAGTACTTC. It specifies CATSDPGQGGSYEQYF.

The chain recombines TRBV28 with TRBJ1-5; TRBD1 matches 8 bases. Per the germline V gene, CDR1 is MDHEN and CDR2 is SYDVKM. The CDR3 is 16 residues long. V trimming: 2 bases; J trimming: 7 bases; junction bases outside the gene matches: 10. The CDR3 spells CASSLAGGAIKQPQHF. CDR3 bases: TGTGCCAGCAGTTTAGCAGGGGGCGCGATCAAACAGCCCCAGCATTTT.

This chain links TRBV24-1 with TRBJ2-1; unclear D gene. This CDR3 is built from 15 residues. CDR1 and CDR2 (germline): KGHDR, SFDVKD. Trimming took off 0 bases at V and 4 bases at J, with 9 bases between the two ends. CDR3 sequence reads: CATSDLTAAYNEQFF. For the CDR3, the DNA is TGTGCCACCAGTGATTTGACGGCAGCTTACAATGAGCAGTTCTTC.

The count of this clonotype is one. The chain is built from TRBV5-1 and TRBJ2-7; D assignment may be TRBD1 or TRBD2 (6 bases each). Per the germline V gene, CDR1 is SGHRS and CDR2 is YFSETQ. The CDR3 has 14 residues. V was shortened by 3 bases and J by 3 bases, with 13 bases between the two germline ends. The CDR3 DNA reads TGCGCCAGCAGCTACACGGGGGCTAACTACGAGCAGTACTTC. Translation gives CASSYTGANYEQYF. Full variable domain (outside the CDR3, taken from reference TRBV5-1 and TRBJ2-7): KAGVTQTPRYLIKTRGQQVTLSCSPISGHRSVSWYQQTPGQGLQFLFEYFSETQRNKGNFPGRFSGRQFSNSRSEMNVSTLELGDSALYLCASSYTGANYEQYFGPGTRLTVT.

This clonotype was recorded at least ten times. The DNA for the CDR3 is TGTGCCAGCAGCCAAGAAATGCGGGCAGGGGGCTCCTATAATTCACCCCTCCACTTT. Its protein product is CASSQEMRAGGSYNSPLHF. The rearrangement uses TRBV14 and TRBJ1-6, with 7 bases fitting TRBD1. The CDR3 contains 19 residues. V lost 0 bases, J lost 0 bases, and 8 bases stayed unmatched. CDR1 SGHDN and CDR2 FVKESK come from the germline V gene.

This clonotype has more than one count but fewer than ten. The chain links TRBV12-3 or TRBV12-4 to TRBJ1-2; perhaps TRBD1 as D (5 bases). This CDR3 region has 14 residues. Between the trimmed V and J ends, which lost 6 bases and 1 base, there was a span of 12 bases. This chain's CDR3 is CASSLNQGNYGYTF. CDR3 sequence (DNA): TGTGCCAGCAGCCTAAATCAGGGTAACTATGGCTACACCTTC.

This clonotype was seen a handful of times. The rearrangement links TRBV20-1 to TRBJ2-1; 9 positions match TRBD2. V dropped 1 base and J dropped 6; count of bases not matched to a gene: 10. The CDR3 is made up of 16 amino acids. Germline CDR1 reads DFQATT; CDR2 reads SNEGSKA (reference sequence). CDR3: CSARVLAGGPGNEQFF. The CDR3 region has the DNA TGCAGTGCTAGAGTATTGGCGGGGGGGCCGGGCAATGAGCAGTTCTTC.

This clonotype occurred a few times. This chain joins TRBV28 and TRBJ2-3; weak D call: TRBD2 (6 bases). In germline, CDR1 is MDHEN, CDR2 SYDVKM. This CDR3 comprises 17 residues. V was clipped by 4 bases and J by 0 bases, with 17 bases between them. CDR3 nucleotides: TGTGCCAGCAGTTCCCCCCGGAGGGCTACTAGCACAGATACGCAGTATTTT. Amino acids: CASSSPRRATSTDTQYF.

The chain has TRBV5-1 and TRBJ2-3; D call uncertain. The CDR3 spans 15 residues. V lost 3 bases and J lost 4, with 15 bases in between. The V gene's germline CDR1 is SGHRS and CDR2 YFSETQ. In nucleotides, the CDR3 is TGCGCCAGCAGCTCCTCGAGCAGTTCGGCAGATACGCAGTATTTT. Protein: CASSSSSSSADTQYF.

This chain joins TRBV11-2 and TRBJ2-5, with 8 bases aligning to TRBD2. J lost 5 bases, V lost 1 base, and 15 bases had no gene match. From germline, CDR1 is SGHAT and CDR2 FQNNGV. The length of the CDR3 is 18 residues. CDR3 region: CASSLVGPRETGGETQYF. CDR3 nucleotides: TGTGCCAGCAGCTTAGTTGGCCCACGGGAGACGGGGGGGGAGACCCAGTACTTC.

This rearrangement joins TRBV11-2 to TRBJ2-7; D call uncertain. V gave up 5 bases and J gave up 6 bases, with 11 bases separating them. Germline-derived CDR1 and CDR2 are SGHAT and FQNNGV. The CDR3 length is 12 residues. The CDR3 DNA follows: TGTGCCAGCAGCGAAGCTAGTATCGAGCAGTACTTC. It is translated as CASSEASIEQYF.

The chain employs TRBV6-5 and TRBJ1-2; D uncertain. This CDR3 comprises 14 residues. Per the germline V gene, CDR1 is MNHEY and CDR2 is SVGAGI. Deletions cut 0 bases from V and 5 bases from J, with 10 bases between. CDR3 coding DNA: TGTGCCAGCAGTTACTCCACAGCCTCTTATGGCTACACCTTC. Protein: CASSYSTASYGYTF.

This clonotype appeared a few times. This chain uses TRBV3-1 with TRBJ2-5; 9 bases match TRBD2. V shed 5 bases, J shed 4 bases, and the junction held 11 bases outside the gene matches. The CDR3 sequence is 16 residues long. Germline V CDR1 and CDR2: LGHDT, YNNKEL (reference sequence). The CDR3 reads CASSTVVSGGRETQYF. CDR3 nucleotides: TGTGCCAGCAGCACAGTGGTTAGCGGGGGACGAGAGACCCAGTACTTC.

This clonotype was seen more than once but under ten times. The chain couples TRBV7-2 to TRBJ2-3; TRBD2 aligns across 11 bases. The V and J ends lost 6 bases and 3 bases, in that order; junction bases with no gene match: 5. Germline CDR1 SGHTA, CDR2 FQGNSA. CDR3 size: 15 residues. The CDR3 DNA reads as TGTGCCAGCAGACCTAGCGGGAGGATTACAGATACGCAGTATTTT. It codes for CASRPSGRITDTQYF.